This T cell receptor beta chain was sequenced in a study of metastatic and nonmetastatic thyroid tumors. Per the original methods: Construction of a distant-metastasis classifier for papillary thyroid cancer relied on CDR3 differences across clinicopathological groups. With MiXCR, TCRdb reprocessed the PCR reads. These V and J calls rely on TCRdb rather than the paper's analysis. The data show about 20,000 clones, approximately 27% seen once. In its sample, this clone was seen many times. Other DNA sequences in this specimen translate into the identical CDR3. No patient received treatment before thyroid surgery. Germline V gene data show CDR1 as SEHNR and CDR2 as FQNEAQ (reference sequence). Trimming shortened V by 1 base and J by 4 bases, and 5 bases separated the two germline ends. The CDR3 totals 14 residues.

The sequence was collected from a female donor with papillary thyroid cancer or a benign thyroid nodule (not recorded which). Some clones in this sample may be carry-over from other donors' samples. The sample was tumor tissue. The chain couples TRBV7-9 to TRBJ1-6, with D uncertain. The CDR3 bases are TGTGCCAGCAGCTTAGAACAATATAATTCACCCCTCCACTTT. Protein: CASSLEQYNSPLHF.